This T cell receptor (beta chain) comes out of a study of T cell responses to AZD1222 COVID-19 vaccine (dated by TCRdb to the early 2020s). About the study as a whole: TCR sequencing covered approximately 230 trial participants: 207 given two doses of AZD1222 and about 26 given two doses of MenACWY control vaccine. Trial participants were enrolled into age subgroups of 18-55, 56-69 and 70-plus years, which contained approximately 150, 28 and 58 TCR-sequenced participants, respectively. What the study reported, not specific to this receptor: The 56-69-year group was small, and its depth increase did not reach significance, likely because of low power. Only a handful of AZD1222 recipients were SARS-CoV-2 seropositive at baseline, limiting conclusions about previously exposed vaccinees. Participants were mostly white British, with more females than males. The authors suggested clonal diversity may have been underestimated. After two AZD1222 doses, spike-specific TCR breadth and depth were significantly higher than at day 0 and than in MenACWY recipients. No day 14 peak-response samples were available, so repertoires were characterized only after the peak T cell response. Epitopes outside the regions mutated in the B.1.351 and B.1.1.7 variants were reportedly recognized by nearly half of the unique spike-specific TCRs. The whole spike protein was spanned by vaccine-associated CD4 TCRs, and dominant responses were seen in regions 160-218 and 743-854.

The CDR3 regions of human TCRbeta chains were analyzed by immunosequencing. From the authors' description of their analysis: Repertoire TCRs were matched against a reference library of SARS-CoV-2-specific TCRs generated with the MIRA antigen-specificity platform. Breadth meant the fraction of unique TCRs that were SARS-CoV-2-associated, whereas depth meant the fraction of total T cells that were SARS-CoV-2-associated. Using the MIRA data, each spike-specific TCR was mapped to the spike region that the TCR reacts to and placed in a CD4 or CD8 class. Log10-transformed breadth and depth values were compared by one-way ANOVA with Sidak's multiple comparisons tests. The source is immuneACCESS, and TCRdb retained only in-frame sequences with V and J called. Part of the clones is not carried over; for the studies checked, unresolved V genes explain less than half of this, and the remainder is unexplained. For V, J and clone size, that table is used; D and trimming come from the DNA. The sample contains some 200,000 clones, approximately 90% of them found a single time. Roughly 1.7% of the sample is taken by the ten largest.

Taken with the paper, the label for time point translates to: about 28 days (+/-7) after the second vaccine dose. AZD1222 recipients with second doses at about 4 weeks or about 12 weeks were pooled, because spike-specific TCR depth and breadth did not differ between schedules. The vaccinee samples were drawn from two UK trials, COV001 and COV002, one of which was a single-blind randomized controlled phase 2/3 trial testing AZD1222 (ChAdOx1 nCoV-19) in healthy adults. Trial participant PBMC samples were collected at day 0 and day 28 after the second dose for TCRbeta chain sequencing. Details on this clone: Its target antigen remains unknown. Base qualities are not recorded, but no much larger clone differs from it by a single base.

The receptor was derived from an adult who received the AZD1222 COVID-19 vaccine. Specimen: peripheral blood, collected 28 days after the second AZD1222 dose.

CDR3 region: CASSLGGADGYTF. The base sequence is TGTGCCAGTAGCCTCGGGGGGGCCGATGGCTACACCTTC. The V and J genes are TRBV19 and TRBJ1-2, with TRBD1 tentatively as D gene (6 bases match). Taken from the germline V gene (reference sequence), the CDR1 and CDR2 loops are LNHDA and SQIVND. Relative to germline, V is 6 bases shorter and J is 6 bases shorter, with 14 bases between their ends. The CDR3 runs 13 residues from the cysteine to the phenylalanine. Solely the CDR3 DNA is kept, with 39 bases framed from the first base.